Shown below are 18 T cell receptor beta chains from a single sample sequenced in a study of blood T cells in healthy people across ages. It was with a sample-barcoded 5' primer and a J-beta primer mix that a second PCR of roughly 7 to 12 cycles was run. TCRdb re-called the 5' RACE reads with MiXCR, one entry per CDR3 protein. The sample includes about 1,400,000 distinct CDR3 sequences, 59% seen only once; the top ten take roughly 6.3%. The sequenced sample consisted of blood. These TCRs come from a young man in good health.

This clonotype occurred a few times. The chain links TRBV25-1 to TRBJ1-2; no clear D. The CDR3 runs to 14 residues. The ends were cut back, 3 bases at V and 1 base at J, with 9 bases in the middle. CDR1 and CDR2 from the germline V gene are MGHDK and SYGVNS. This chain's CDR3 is CASSDPPRNYGYTF. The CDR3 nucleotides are TGTGCCAGCAGTGATCCCCCCCGTAACTATGGCTACACCTTC.

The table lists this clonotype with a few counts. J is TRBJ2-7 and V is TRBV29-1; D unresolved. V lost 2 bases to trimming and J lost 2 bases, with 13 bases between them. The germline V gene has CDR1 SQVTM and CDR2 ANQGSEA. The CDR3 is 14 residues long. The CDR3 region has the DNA TGCAGCGTTGAACCCGACCATCCCCCCTACGAGCAGTACTTC. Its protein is CSVEPDHPPYEQYF.

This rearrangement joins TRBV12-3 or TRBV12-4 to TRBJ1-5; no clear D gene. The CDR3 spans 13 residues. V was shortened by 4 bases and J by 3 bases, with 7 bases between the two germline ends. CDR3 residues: CASSWTFNQPQHF. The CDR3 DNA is TGTGCCAGCAGTTGGACTTTCAATCAGCCCCAGCATTTT.

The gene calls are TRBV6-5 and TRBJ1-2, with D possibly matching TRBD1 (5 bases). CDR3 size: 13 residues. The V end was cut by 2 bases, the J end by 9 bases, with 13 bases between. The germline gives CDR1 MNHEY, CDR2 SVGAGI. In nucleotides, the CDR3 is TGTGCCAGCAGTTACCCGGGACGAGGTAGCTACACCTTC. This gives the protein CASSYPGRGSYTF.

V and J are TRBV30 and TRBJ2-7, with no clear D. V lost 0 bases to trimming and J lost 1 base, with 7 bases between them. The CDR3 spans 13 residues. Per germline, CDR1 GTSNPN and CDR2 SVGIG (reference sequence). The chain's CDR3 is CAWSVLRSYEQYF. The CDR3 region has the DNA TGTGCCTGGAGTGTGCTACGGTCCTACGAGCAGTACTTC. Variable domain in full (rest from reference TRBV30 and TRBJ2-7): SQTIHQWPATLVQPVGSPLSLECTVEGTSNPNLYWYRQAAGRGLQLLFYSVGIGQISSEVPQNLSASRPQDRQFILSSKKLLLSDSGFYLCAWSVLRSYEQYFGPGTRLTVT.

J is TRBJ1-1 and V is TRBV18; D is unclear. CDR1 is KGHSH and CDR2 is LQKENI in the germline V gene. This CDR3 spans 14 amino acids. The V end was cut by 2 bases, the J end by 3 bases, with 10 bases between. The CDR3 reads CASSPGVGDTEAFF. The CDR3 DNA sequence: TGTGCCAGCTCACCAGGTGTCGGGGACACTGAAGCTTTCTTT. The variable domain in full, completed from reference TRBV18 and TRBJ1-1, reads NAGVMQNPRHLVRRRGQEARLRCSPMKGHSHVYWYRQLPEEGLKFMVYLQKENIIDESGMPKERFSAEFPKEGPSILRIQQVVRGDSAAYFCASSPGVGDTEAFFGQGTRLTVV.

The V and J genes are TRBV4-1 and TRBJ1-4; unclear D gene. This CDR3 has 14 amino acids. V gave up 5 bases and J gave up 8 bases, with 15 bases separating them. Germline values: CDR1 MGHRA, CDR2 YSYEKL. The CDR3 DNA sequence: TGCGCCAGCAGCTTAATCGGGGTTACCGAAAAACTGTTTTTT. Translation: CASSLIGVTEKLFF.

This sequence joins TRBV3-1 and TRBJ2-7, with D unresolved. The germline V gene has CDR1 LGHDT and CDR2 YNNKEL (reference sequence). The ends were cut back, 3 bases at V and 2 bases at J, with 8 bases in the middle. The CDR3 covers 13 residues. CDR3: CASSHAGPYEQYF. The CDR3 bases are TGTGCCAGCAGCCACGCAGGACCCTACGAGCAGTACTTC.

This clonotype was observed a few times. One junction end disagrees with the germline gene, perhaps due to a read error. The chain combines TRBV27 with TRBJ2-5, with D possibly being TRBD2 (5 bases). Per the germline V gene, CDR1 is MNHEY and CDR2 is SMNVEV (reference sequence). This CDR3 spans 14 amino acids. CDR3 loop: CASSRAELQETQYF. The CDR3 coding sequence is TGTGCTAGCAGCCGAGCGGAGCTCCAAGAGACCCAGTACTTC.

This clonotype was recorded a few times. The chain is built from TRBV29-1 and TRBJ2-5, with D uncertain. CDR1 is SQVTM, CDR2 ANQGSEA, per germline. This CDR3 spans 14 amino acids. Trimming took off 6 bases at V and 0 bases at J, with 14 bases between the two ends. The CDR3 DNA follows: TGCAGCGTCTCCCCCTCCGTGTACCAAGAGACCCAGTACTTC. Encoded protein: CSVSPSVYQETQYF.

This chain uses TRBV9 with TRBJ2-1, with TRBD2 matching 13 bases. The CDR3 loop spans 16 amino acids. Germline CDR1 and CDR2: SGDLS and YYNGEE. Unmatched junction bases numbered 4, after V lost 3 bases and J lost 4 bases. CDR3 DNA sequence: TGTGCCAGCAGCGGGGGACTAGCGGGACTTTACAATGAGCAGTTCTTC. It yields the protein CASSGGLAGLYNEQFF.

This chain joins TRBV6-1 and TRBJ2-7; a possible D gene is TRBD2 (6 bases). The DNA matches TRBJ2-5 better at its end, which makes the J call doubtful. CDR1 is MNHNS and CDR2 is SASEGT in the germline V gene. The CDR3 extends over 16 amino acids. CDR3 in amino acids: CASRDPREVGQETQYF. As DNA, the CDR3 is TGTGCCAGCAGGGACCCCAGGGAGGTGGGCCAAGAGACCCAGTACTTC.

CDR3 sequence (DNA): TGTGCCAGCAGCGATGAGGGCCCTGGGGCCAACGTCCTGACTTTC. It specifies CASSDEGPGANVLTF. This chain connects TRBV7-8 to TRBJ2-6; the D gene is possibly TRBD2 (5 bases). Germline V gene data show CDR1 as SGHVS and CDR2 as FQNEAQ. The CDR3 covers 15 residues. The V and J ends lost 5 bases and 2 bases respectively, with 10 bases between them.

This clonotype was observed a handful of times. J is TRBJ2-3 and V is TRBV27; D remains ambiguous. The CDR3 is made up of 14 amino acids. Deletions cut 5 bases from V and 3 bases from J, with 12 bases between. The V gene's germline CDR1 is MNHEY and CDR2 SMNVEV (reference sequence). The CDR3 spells CASSRVRRTDTQYF. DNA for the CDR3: TGTGCCAGCAGTCGGGTGAGAAGGACAGATACGCAGTATTTT.

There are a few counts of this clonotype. CDR3 nucleotides: TGCAGCGTTGATTGGGGACAGGACACCTACGAGCAGTACTTC. It is translated as CSVDWGQDTYEQYF. The V call is TRBV29-1, the J call TRBJ2-7; the match to TRBD1 covers 8 bases. V shed 3 bases, J shed 2 bases, and the junction held 6 bases outside the gene matches. The CDR3 consists of 14 residues. Germline V CDR1 and CDR2: SQVTM, ANQGSEA.

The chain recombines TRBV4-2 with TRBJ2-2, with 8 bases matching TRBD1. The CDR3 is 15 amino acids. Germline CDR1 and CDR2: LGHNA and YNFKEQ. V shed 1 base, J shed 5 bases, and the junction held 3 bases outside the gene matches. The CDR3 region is CASSQAGTGTGELFF. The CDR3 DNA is TGTGCCAGCAGCCAAGCCGGGACAGGTACCGGGGAGCTGTTTTTT.

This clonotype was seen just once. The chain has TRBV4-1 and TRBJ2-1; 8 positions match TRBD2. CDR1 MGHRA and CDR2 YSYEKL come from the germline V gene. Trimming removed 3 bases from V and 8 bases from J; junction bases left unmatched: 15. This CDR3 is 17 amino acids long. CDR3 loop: CASSHLHSGTPWDEQFF. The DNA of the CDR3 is TGCGCCAGCAGCCACCTACATAGCGGGACCCCCTGGGATGAGCAGTTCTTC.

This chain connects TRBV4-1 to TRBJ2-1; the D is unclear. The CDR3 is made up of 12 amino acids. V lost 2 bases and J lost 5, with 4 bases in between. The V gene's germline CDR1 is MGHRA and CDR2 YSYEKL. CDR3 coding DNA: TGCGCCAGCAGCCAACATCACAATGAGCAGTTCTTC. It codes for CASSQHHNEQFF.